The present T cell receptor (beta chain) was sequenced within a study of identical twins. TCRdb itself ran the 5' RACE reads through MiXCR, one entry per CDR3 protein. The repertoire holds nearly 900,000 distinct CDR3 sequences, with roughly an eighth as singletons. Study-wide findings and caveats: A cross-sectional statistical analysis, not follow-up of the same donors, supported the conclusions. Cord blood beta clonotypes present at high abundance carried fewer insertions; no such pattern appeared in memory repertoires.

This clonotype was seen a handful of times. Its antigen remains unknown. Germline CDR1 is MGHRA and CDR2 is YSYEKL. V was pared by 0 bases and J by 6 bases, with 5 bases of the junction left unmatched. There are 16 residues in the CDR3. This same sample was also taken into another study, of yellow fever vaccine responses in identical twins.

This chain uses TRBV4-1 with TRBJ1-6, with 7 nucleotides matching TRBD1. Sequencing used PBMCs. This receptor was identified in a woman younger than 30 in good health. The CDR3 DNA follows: TGCGCCAGCAGCCAAGAGGAGACAGGGTTTAATTCACCCCTCCACTTT. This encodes CASSQEETGFNSPLHF.